A selection of T cell receptor beta chains follows, all from one sample in a study of blood T cell repertoires in COVID-19. The repertoire was sequenced with immunoSEQ multiplex PCR; TCRdb's copy has only in-frame clones and lacks some. The data contain around 60,000 clones, approximately 82% of them seen just once; the ten biggest clones take up 5.5% to 6%. Input material: peripheral blood. The receptor source for this set is an older woman with acute or convalescent COVID-19. Both conserved end residues are part of each CDR3. A D gene is named only where the DNA matches it firmly. Expanded clones get a size class; other rows say once, few or many, or leave the size out.

V gene: TRBV28
J gene: TRBJ2-1
clone size: NA
D gene: NA
CDR3 protein: CASTGLSYNEQFF
CDR3 DNA: TGTGCCAGCACCGGACTGTCCTACAATGAGCAGTTCTTC

V gene: TRBV2
J gene: TRBJ1-6
clone size: NA
D gene: NA
CDR3 protein: CASREIYNSPLHF
CDR3 DNA: TGTGCCAGCAGAGAGATTTATAATTCACCCCTCCACTTT

V gene: TRBV18
J gene: TRBJ1-5
clone size: NA
D gene: TRBD1
CDR3 protein: CASSITGGGQPQHF
CDR3 DNA: TGTGCCAGCTCAATAACAGGGGGAGGTCAGCCCCAGCATTTT

V gene: TRBV9
J gene: TRBJ1-5
clone size: NA
D gene: NA
CDR3 protein: CASSGPGQINQPQHF
CDR3 DNA: TGTGCCAGCAGCGGGCCCGGACAGATCAATCAGCCCCAGCATTTT

V gene: TRBV7-3
J gene: TRBJ2-3
clone size: once
D gene: NA
CDR3 protein: CASSPAAVTDTQYF
CDR3 DNA: TGTGCCAGCAGCCCCGCCGCGGTCACAGATACGCAGTATTTT

V gene: TRBV30
J gene: TRBJ2-3
clone size: once
D gene: NA
CDR3 protein: CAWSRGSGRPTDTQYF
CDR3 DNA: TGTGCCTGGAGCAGAGGTAGCGGTCGACCCACAGATACGCAGTATTTT

V gene: TRBV14
J gene: TRBJ1-3
clone size: NA
D gene: TRBD1
CDR3 protein: CASSQTGGSGNTIYF
CDR3 DNA: TGTGCCAGCAGCCAGACAGGGGGCTCTGGAAACACCATATATTTT

V gene: TRBV7-2
J gene: TRBJ2-3
clone size: NA
D gene: TRBD2
CDR3 protein: CASSLGPLAGRTDTQYF
CDR3 DNA: TGTGCCAGCAGCTTAGGTCCGCTAGCGGGACGCACAGATACGCAGTATTTT

V gene: TRBV18
J gene: TRBJ2-7
clone size: NA
D gene: NA
CDR3 protein: CASSPPSRPLYEQYF
CDR3 DNA: TGTGCCAGCTCGCCTCCCTCTAGACCTCTCTACGAGCAGTACTTC

V gene: TRBV7-2
J gene: TRBJ1-2
clone size: NA
D gene: NA
CDR3 protein: CASSLDGTAGRNGYTF
CDR3 DNA: TGTGCCAGCAGCTTAGACGGCACGGCGGGGAGGAATGGCTACACCTTC

V gene: TRBV21-1
J gene: TRBJ1-1
clone size: NA
D gene: NA
CDR3 protein: CASSNRVWTAVRAFF
CDR3 DNA: TGTGCCAGCAGCAATCGGGTTTGGACAGCCGTCCGAGCTTTCTTT

V gene: TRBV3-1/TRBV3-2
J gene: TRBJ1-2
clone size: NA
D gene: NA
CDR3 protein: CASSQVRGTNYGYTF
CDR3 DNA: TGTGCCAGCAGCCAAGTAAGGGGGACTAACTATGGCTACACCTTC

V gene: TRBV3-1/TRBV3-2
J gene: TRBJ1-3
clone size: NA
D gene: NA
CDR3 protein: CASSQDRDDQGDRNSGNTIYF
CDR3 DNA: TGTGCCAGCAGCCAAGACCGCGACGATCAAGGAGACAGAAACTCTGGAAACACCATATATTTT

V gene: TRBV2
J gene: TRBJ1-4
clone size: NA
D gene: NA
CDR3 protein: CASSEGEARNEKLFF
CDR3 DNA: TGTGCCAGCAGTGAAGGTGAAGCCCGTAATGAAAAACTGTTTTTT

V gene: TRBV5-4
J gene: TRBJ1-2
clone size: NA
D gene: TRBD1
CDR3 protein: CASSSTGDYGYTF
CDR3 DNA: TGTGCCAGCAGCTCTACAGGGGACTATGGCTACACCTTC

V gene: TRBV4-1
J gene: TRBJ1-1
clone size: NA
D gene: NA
CDR3 protein: CASSPNPGQMNTEAFF
CDR3 DNA: TGCGCCAGCAGCCCCAACCCAGGACAGATGAACACTGAAGCTTTCTTT

V gene: TRBV2
J gene: TRBJ1-6
clone size: few
D gene: NA
CDR3 protein: CASSALAGAPLHF
CDR3 DNA: TGTGCCAGCAGTGCCTTGGCAGGGGCACCCCTCCACTTT

V gene: TRBV7-9
J gene: TRBJ2-1
clone size: NA
D gene: NA
CDR3 protein: CASRSGEGSNEQFF
CDR3 DNA: TGTGCCAGCAGATCGGGGGAAGGGAGCAATGAGCAGTTCTTC

V gene: TRBV5-1
J gene: TRBJ1-2
clone size: NA
D gene: TRBD1
CDR3 protein: CASRPAGTGNYGYTF
CDR3 DNA: TGCGCCAGCAGGCCTGCCGGGACAGGTAACTATGGCTACACCTTC

V gene: TRBV13
J gene: TRBJ2-1
clone size: NA
D gene: TRBD2
CDR3 protein: CASSLAPSGGAIAEQFF
CDR3 DNA: TGTGCCAGCAGCTTAGCACCTAGCGGGGGGGCTATCGCTGAGCAGTTCTTC

V gene: TRBV19
J gene: TRBJ1-5
clone size: NA
D gene: TRBD1
CDR3 protein: CASSISGTGGYSNQPQHF
CDR3 DNA: TGTGCCAGTAGTATCTCCGGGACAGGGGGTTATAGCAATCAGCCCCAGCATTTT

V gene: TRBV5-1
J gene: TRBJ1-1
clone size: NA
D gene: TRBD1
CDR3 protein: CASSLGQMNTEAFF
CDR3 DNA: TGCGCCAGCAGCCTGGGACAGATGAACACTGAAGCTTTCTTT

V gene: TRBV2
J gene: TRBJ1-1
clone size: once
D gene: TRBD1
CDR3 protein: CAMDRGVSTEAFF
CDR3 DNA: TGTGCCATGGACAGGGGAGTCTCCACTGAAGCTTTCTTT

V gene: TRBV5-4
J gene: TRBJ1-5
clone size: NA
D gene: TRBD1
CDR3 protein: CASSFGGPGGTQPQHF
CDR3 DNA: TGTGCCAGCAGCTTCGGCGGGCCAGGGGGCACTCAGCCCCAGCATTTT

V gene: TRBV20-1
J gene: TRBJ1-2
clone size: NA
D gene: NA
CDR3 protein: CSAPPQIGYTF
CDR3 DNA: TGCAGTGCTCCCCCGCAGATCGGCTACACCTTC

V gene: TRBV5-4
J gene: TRBJ1-1
clone size: once
D gene: TRBD1
CDR3 protein: CASSDDRGTEAFF
CDR3 DNA: TGTGCCAGCAGCGACGACAGGGGAACTGAAGCTTTCTTT

V gene: TRBV15
J gene: TRBJ1-3
clone size: NA
D gene: NA
CDR3 protein: CATSRDLGGSGNTIYF
CDR3 DNA: TGTGCCACCAGCAGAGATCTGGGGGGCTCTGGAAACACCATATATTTT